The next 23 T cell receptor beta chains were all read from a single sample in a study of cytomegalovirus exposure and HLA in healthy donors. This PCR relied on a set of 60 Vbeta primers and 13 Jbeta primers. The repertoire was sequenced with immunoSEQ multiplex PCR; TCRdb's copy has only in-frame clones and lacks some. This sample has fewer than 120,000 clones, with around 84% found just once. Sequenced material: PBMCs. The receptors originated from a woman under 40 in good health and CMV-seronegative.

This clone showed up just a few times. V is TRBV11-2 and J is TRBJ1-4; D is ambiguous. Germline V gene data show CDR1 as SGHAT and CDR2 as FQNNGV. The length of the CDR3 is 16 residues. Trimming cost V 5 bases and J 8 bases, with 21 bases left between them. CDR3 coding DNA: TGTGCCAGCAGCCCCTTGGCTGGAGATGAAAAAGAAAAACTGTTTTTT. The encoded protein is CASSPLAGDEKEKLFF. The full variable domain, with the rest looked up from reference TRBV11-2 and TRBJ1-4, is EAGVAQSPRYKIIEKRQSVAFWCNPISGHATLYWYQQILGQGPKLLIQFQNNGVVDDSQLPKDRFSAERLKGVDSTLKIQPAKLEDSAVYLCASSPLAGDEKEKLFFGSGTQLSVL.

This chain joins TRBV4-2 and TRBJ2-1; 9 bases match TRBD2. The CDR3 runs to 16 residues. Germline CDR1 is LGHNA and CDR2 is YNFKEQ. After removal of 5 bases from V and 8 bases from J, the junction contained 13 bases not matched to a gene. The DNA of the CDR3 is TGTGCCAGCAGCTCCACGCCCGCGGGGGGGGGAGATGAGCAGTTCTTC. Encoded protein: CASSSTPAGGGDEQFF.

This chain joins TRBV30 and TRBJ2-7; TRBD1 is a possible D gene (5 bases). Germline CDR1 and CDR2: GTSNPN and SVGIG (reference sequence). Between the trimmed V and J ends, which lost 3 bases and 9 bases, there was a span of 15 bases. The CDR3 contains 12 residues. CDR3 residues: CAWRTAGMVQYF. CDR3 DNA: TGTGCCTGGAGAACGGCAGGGATGGTGCAGTACTTC. Full variable domain (outside the CDR3, taken from reference TRBV30 and TRBJ2-7): SQTIHQWPATLVQPVGSPLSLECTVEGTSNPNLYWYRQAAGRGLQLLFYSVGIGQISSEVPQNLSASRPQDRQFILSSKKLLLSDSGFYLCAWRTAGMVQYFGPGTRLTVT.

This rearrangement joins TRBV28 to TRBJ2-5; no clear D gene. This CDR3 is 14 amino acids long. Germline lookup yields CDR1 MDHEN and CDR2 SYDVKM. V lost 4 bases, J lost 2 bases, and 11 bases lay in between. The CDR3 DNA reads as TGTGCCAGCAGTTCTTTGGGCAGTCAAGAGACCCAGTACTTC. Translation: CASSSLGSQETQYF. The full variable domain, rest sourced from reference TRBV28 and TRBJ2-5, is DVKVTQSSRYLVKRTGEKVFLECVQDMDHENMFWYRQDPGLGLRLIYFSYDVKMKEKGDIPEGYSVSREKKERFSLILESASTNQTSMYLCASSSLGSQETQYFGPGTRLLVL.

The V gene is TRBV28, the J gene TRBJ2-1; TRBD1 agrees at 9 bases. The CDR3 extends over 16 amino acids. The germline V gene has CDR1 MDHEN and CDR2 SYDVKM. The ends lost 6 bases at V and 1 base at J; junction bases unmatched: 7. The CDR3 coding sequence is TGTGCCAGCAGGCCAAGCGGGACAGGGTCCTACAATGAGCAGTTCTTC. Translated, it gives CASRPSGTGSYNEQFF.

This chain uses TRBV29-1 with TRBJ2-2; 7 bases map to TRBD1. Looked up from germline, CDR1 is SQVTM and CDR2 is ANQGSEA. This CDR3 spans 15 amino acids. V lost 3 bases and J lost 4; bases outside the gene matches: 8. The CDR3 DNA sequence: TGCAGCGTTGATGGGCGGACAGGCGGCACCGGGGAGCTGTTTTTT. Residues: CSVDGRTGGTGELFF.

This sequence joins TRBV29-1 and TRBJ1-5, with 7 bases aligning to TRBD1. In germline, CDR1 is SQVTM, CDR2 ANQGSEA. The CDR3 has 15 amino acids. V gave up 3 bases and J gave up 3 bases; unmatched junction bases: 8. The CDR3 protein is CSVETGSGLNQPQHF. CDR3 bases: TGCAGCGTTGAGACAGGGTCCGGCCTCAATCAGCCCCAGCATTTT.

This clone was seen more than once but under ten times. The chain couples TRBV9 to TRBJ2-2; 9 positions agree with TRBD2. Germline-derived CDR1 and CDR2 are SGDLS and YYNGEE. The V and J ends lost 5 bases and 6 bases, in that order; junction bases with no gene match: 8. The CDR3 runs to 15 residues. CDR3 sequence: CASSTFSGSSGELFF. In DNA form, the CDR3 reads TGTGCCAGCAGTACCTTTAGCGGGAGCTCCGGGGAGCTGTTTTTT. The complete variable domain, with remaining parts taken from reference TRBV9 and TRBJ2-2, reads DSGVTQTPKHLITATGQRVTLRCSPRSGDLSVYWYQQSLDQGLQFLIQYYNGEERAKGNILERFSAQQFPDLHSELNLSSLELGDSALYFCASSTFSGSSGELFFGEGSRLTVL.

The chain joins TRBV10-3 to TRBJ2-5; D is perhaps TRBD2 (6 bases). Trimming left V 3 bases short and J 3 bases short, with 11 bases between. Germline CDR1 is ENHRY and CDR2 is SYGVKD. CDR3 length: 14 residues. CDR3 sequence reads: CAISEGAGKETQYF. For the CDR3, the DNA is TGTGCCATCAGTGAAGGGGCGGGGAAAGAGACCCAGTACTTC.

The chain uses TRBV7-2 and TRBJ1-1; the match to TRBD1 covers 10 bases. Germline CDR1 is SGHTA and CDR2 is FQGNSA. Germline trimming cut 5 bases from V and 4 bases from J; bases unmatched to any gene: 7. The CDR3 is made up of 15 amino acids. The CDR3 nucleotides read TGTGCCAGCAGCAAAGACCGGGACAGGGGCACTGAAGCTTTCTTT. It yields the protein CASSKDRDRGTEAFF.

J is TRBJ2-7 and V is TRBV7-9; 11 bases align to TRBD2. Germline lookup yields CDR1 SEHNR and CDR2 FQNEAQ (reference sequence). Unmatched junction bases numbered 7, after V lost 3 bases and J lost 0 bases. CDR3 length: 17 amino acids. CDR3: CASSFSVTSGGSYEQYF. CDR3 DNA: TGTGCCAGCAGCTTCTCGGTAACTAGCGGGGGCTCCTACGAGCAGTACTTC.

This rearrangement joins TRBV7-2 to TRBJ2-2, with 9 bases aligning to TRBD1. With 4 bases clipped from V and 3 bases from J, the junction kept 6 bases outside the gene matches. The CDR3 spans 16 residues. Germline CDR1 SGHTA, CDR2 FQGNSA. CDR3 sequence: CASSSKQGADTGELFF. CDR3 coding DNA: TGTGCCAGCAGCTCTAAACAGGGGGCCGACACCGGGGAGCTGTTTTTT.

This clone was picked up a small number of times. The chain links TRBV6-1 to TRBJ1-1, with D possibly matching TRBD1 (5 bases). The CDR3 extends over 14 amino acids. V was pared by 1 base and J by 3 bases, with 9 bases between. Germline CDR1 MNHNS, CDR2 SASEGT. The CDR3 DNA reads as TGTGCCAGCAGTGAAGAACAGGAATACACTGAAGCTTTCTTT. Translating it yields CASSEEQEYTEAFF.

V gene TRBV28 combines with J gene TRBJ2-1; 9 bases are a match to TRBD2. With V trimmed by 6 bases and J by 7 bases, 7 bases remained unmatched. Germline V gene data show CDR1 as MDHEN and CDR2 as SYDVKM. The CDR3 totals 14 residues. CDR3 nucleotides: TGTGCCAGCAGCTCTAGCGGGGTAAGAAATGAGCAGTTCTTC. Protein: CASSSSGVRNEQFF.

The V call is TRBV6-5, the J call TRBJ1-5, with a possible D match to TRBD1 (5 bases). This CDR3 spans 15 amino acids. V was trimmed by 6 bases and J by 0 bases, leaving 12 bases between them. Germline values: CDR1 MNHEY, CDR2 SVGAGI. CDR3 sequence: CASRPTGYSNQPQHF. In DNA form, the CDR3 reads TGTGCCAGCAGGCCTACAGGTTATAGCAATCAGCCCCAGCATTTT.

The chain combines TRBV4-3 with TRBJ1-5; D unclear. Looked up from germline, CDR1 is LGHNA and CDR2 is YSLEER. With 0 bases removed from V and 5 bases from J, the gap between germline ends came to 11 bases. CDR3 length equals 15 residues. CDR3 amino acids: CASSQDSMVDQPQHF. In DNA form, the CDR3 reads TGCGCCAGCAGCCAAGATTCTATGGTGGATCAGCCCCAGCATTTT.

The sample holds a few counts of this clone. This rearrangement joins TRBV4-3 to TRBJ2-2; possibly TRBD2 for D (6 bases). With 5 bases removed from V and 3 bases from J, the gap between germline ends came to 16 bases. The CDR3 length is 16 residues. Germline V gene lookup returns CDR1 LGHNA and CDR2 YSLEER. CDR3 sequence reads: CASSSRGGVDTGELFF. CDR3 DNA sequence: TGCGCCAGCAGCTCCCGTGGAGGGGTGGACACCGGGGAGCTGTTTTTT.

The chain employs TRBV6-5 and TRBJ2-7; no reliable D call. The CDR3 loop spans 12 amino acids. Germline CDR1 MNHEY, CDR2 SVGAGI. Deletions cut 5 bases from V and 4 bases from J, with 9 bases between. CDR3 sequence: CASSPSGYEQYF. The CDR3 DNA is TGTGCCAGCAGTCCTTCGGGTTACGAGCAGTACTTC.

The V call is TRBV7-9, the J call TRBJ1-4; 8 positions match TRBD1. The CDR3 runs to 14 residues. Germline V gene data show CDR1 as SEHNR and CDR2 as FQNEAQ (reference sequence). J was trimmed by 3 bases and V by 5 bases; bases with no gene match: 2. CDR3 amino acids: CASSPTGANEKLFF. CDR3 nucleotide sequence: TGTGCCAGCAGCCCGACAGGGGCTAATGAAAAACTGTTTTTT.

The rearrangement links TRBV25-1 to TRBJ2-7, with 13 bases that match TRBD2. The CDR3 consists of 16 residues. Germline V lookup: CDR1 MGHDK, CDR2 SYGVNS. The V gene end was trimmed by 2 bases and the J gene end by 9 bases; junction bases not matched to a gene: 10. As DNA, the CDR3 is TGTGCCAGCAGTGAAGATCGTGGACTAGCGGGAGTCGGGCAGTACTTC. Its protein is CASSEDRGLAGVGQYF.

A few counts support this clone. This chain connects TRBV29-1 to TRBJ2-5; the match to TRBD1 covers 8 bases. V trimming: 4 bases; J trimming: 5 bases; junction bases outside the gene matches: 6. CDR1 is SQVTM and CDR2 is ANQGSEA in the germline V gene. This CDR3 has 13 residues. In DNA form, the CDR3 reads TGCAGCGTTGGGAACAGGGGGTTGGAGACCCAGTACTTC. It codes for CSVGNRGLETQYF.

The chain employs TRBV30 and TRBJ2-7; 8 positions agree with TRBD1. The CDR3 is made up of 14 amino acids. Germline V gene lookup returns CDR1 GTSNPN and CDR2 SVGIG (reference sequence). V lost 3 bases, J lost 1 base, and 5 bases stayed unmatched. CDR3 protein: CAWSGDRSSYEQYF. CDR3 DNA: TGTGCCTGGAGCGGGGACAGGAGTTCCTACGAGCAGTACTTC.

This clone has only a few counts. The V and J genes are TRBV7-2 and TRBJ2-2; D is uncertain. The CDR3 covers 12 residues. CDR1 is SGHTA, CDR2 FQGNSA, per germline. The ends were cut back, 3 bases at V and 5 bases at J, with 4 bases in the middle. CDR3 coding DNA: TGTGCCAGCAGCTTCACAACCGGGGAGCTGTTTTTT. Its translation is CASSFTTGELFF.